This passage covers 12 T cell receptor beta chains from one sample sequenced in a study of identical twins (TCRdb year 2016). The library was generated by 5' RACE. TCRdb shows the sequencer as Illumina HiSeq 2000. TCRdb passed the public sequencing reads through fastp at Q25 and MiXCR, retaining productive beta sequences. Every distinct CDR3 protein forms one entry, paired with its most common genes and DNA. The sample table contains about 190,000 distinct CDR3 sequences; only one count was recorded for about 15% of them. Together, the top ten hold over 35% of the sample. The sample also formed part of further work on T cells expressing NK-cell markers.

Sequencing was performed on CD8+ T cells sorted from blood. All receptors come from a woman under 30 in good health.

This clonotype was seen more than once but under ten times. The V call is TRBV6-2 or TRBV6-3, the J call TRBJ2-7; D ambiguous. Germline V lookup: CDR1 MNHEY, CDR2 SVGEGT. V was shortened by 5 bases and J by 7 bases, with 15 bases between the two germline ends. The CDR3 contains 13 residues. CDR3 coding DNA: TGTGCCAGCAGTGCCGGGCCTGTGGAAGAGCAGTACTTC. It yields the protein CASSAGPVEEQYF.

This clonotype was picked up one time. The chain has TRBV27 and TRBJ2-7; D assignment may be TRBD1 or TRBD2 (6 bases each). Trimming took 4 bases from V and 6 from J, leaving 25 bases between them. Germline assignment: CDR1 MNHEY and CDR2 SMNVEV (reference sequence). There are 17 residues in the CDR3. The DNA for the CDR3 is TGTGCCAGCAGTTACCTCATACCCGGGGGCGCGGAGGCCGAGCAGTACTTC. Residues: CASSYLIPGGAEAEQYF.

The sample holds one count of this clonotype. This chain uses TRBV7-9 with TRBJ2-7, with TRBD2 matching 7 bases. V gave up 5 bases and J gave up 2 bases; unmatched junction bases: 6. Per the germline V gene, CDR1 is SEHNR and CDR2 is FQNEAQ (reference sequence). The CDR3 contains 14 residues. Here the CDR3 reads CASSLREPAYEQYF. The CDR3 coding sequence is TGTGCCAGCAGCCTGCGGGAGCCAGCCTACGAGCAGTACTTC. Combining the CDR3 with reference TRBV7-9 and TRBJ2-7 gives the whole variable domain DTGVSQNPRHKITKRGQNVTFRCDPISEHNRLYWYRQTLGQGPEFLTYFQNEAQLEKSRLLSDRFSAERPKGSFSTLEIQRTEQGDSAMYLCASSLREPAYEQYFGPGTRLTVT.

In this sample, this clonotype turned up a few times. The chain has TRBV3-1 and TRBJ1-2; possibly TRBD1 for D (5 bases). Per the germline V gene, CDR1 is LGHDT and CDR2 is YNNKEL (reference sequence). The CDR3 spans 12 residues. Trimming stripped 4 bases from V and 8 bases from J, with 11 bases between. As DNA, the CDR3 is TGTGCCAGCAGCCCCACGAGGGGAGGCTACACCTTC. Amino acid sequence: CASSPTRGGYTF.

The V call is TRBV7-3, the J call TRBJ2-6; TRBD1 aligns across 8 bases. Trimming at V came to 5 bases and at J to 1 base, leaving 13 bases not matched to a gene. The V gene's germline CDR1 is SGHTA and CDR2 FQGTGA. This CDR3 spans 19 amino acids. CDR3 in amino acids: CASSLTTGATLSGANVLTF. The CDR3 nucleotides are TGTGCCAGCAGCCTTACGACAGGGGCTACCTTATCTGGGGCCAACGTCCTGACTTTC.

This clonotype was picked up a small number of times. V usage is TRBV11-2 and J usage is TRBJ2-2; 9 bases are a match to TRBD1. The CDR3 is made up of 16 amino acids. V shed 4 bases and J 4 bases; nucleotides not matched to a gene: 7. Germline V gives CDR1 SGHAT, CDR2 FQNNGV. CDR3 coding DNA: TGTGCCAGCAGCTCCTACGTGACAGGGGGCACCGGGGAGCTGTTTTTT. Its translation is CASSSYVTGGTGELFF.

There are a few counts of this clonotype. The chain couples TRBV7-8 to TRBJ2-7; 8 nucleotides line up with TRBD1. Per the germline V gene, CDR1 is SGHVS and CDR2 is FQNEAQ. The CDR3 runs 16 residues. Losses at the gene ends were 5 bases for V and 4 bases for J; bases not matched to a gene: 13. As DNA, the CDR3 is TGTGCCAGCAGCCGGCTCCAGGGGGCGATTTTTTACGAGCAGTACTTC. Protein sequence: CASSRLQGAIFYEQYF.

The chain recombines TRBV3-1 with TRBJ2-3, with TRBD2 matching over 10 bases. CDR3 length: 17 residues. CDR1 is LGHDT and CDR2 is YNNKEL in the germline V gene (reference sequence). J was trimmed by 2 bases and V by 1 base; bases with no gene match: 6. The CDR3 loop reads CASSQVRTSGNTDTQYF. The DNA of the CDR3 is TGTGCCAGCAGCCAAGTTAGGACTAGCGGTAACACAGATACGCAGTATTTT.

The chain recombines TRBV29-1 with TRBJ2-1, with a possible D match to TRBD2 (5 bases). The germline gives CDR1 SQVTM, CDR2 ANQGSEA. The CDR3 has 15 amino acids. V gave up 1 base and J gave up 9 bases, with 19 bases separating them. The CDR3 loop is CSVEGGLAISGEQFF. CDR3 bases: TGCAGCGTTGAAGGGGGTTTAGCGATATCGGGTGAGCAGTTCTTC.

V is TRBV7-9 and J is TRBJ2-2; maybe TRBD2 (6 bases). Germline V gene lookup returns CDR1 SEHNR and CDR2 FQNEAQ (reference sequence). The V gene lost 1 base and the J gene lost 2 bases, with 14 bases spanning the gap. CDR3 length equals 17 residues. The CDR3 reads CASSLDALAANTGELFF. CDR3 in DNA: TGTGCCAGCAGCTTAGACGCGTTAGCGGCTAACACCGGGGAGCTGTTTTTT.

This clonotype turned up a few times. The CDR3 nucleotides read TGTGCCAGCAGCGTAGTAGGAGGTGGGGGCACAGATACGCAGTATTTT. Translated: CASSVVGGGGTDTQYF. The chain recombines TRBV9 with TRBJ2-3, with D perhaps matching TRBD2 (5 bases). Trimming cost V 0 bases and J 1 base, with 12 bases left between them. CDR1 SGDLS and CDR2 YYNGEE come from the germline V gene. The CDR3 has 16 residues.

This clonotype was found a few times. The gene calls are TRBV7-2 and TRBJ2-5; a possible D gene is TRBD2 (6 bases). CDR1 is SGHTA, CDR2 FQGNSA, per germline. This CDR3 region has 15 residues. With 3 bases removed from V and 4 bases from J, the gap between germline ends came to 15 bases. The CDR3 DNA reads as TGTGCCAGCAGCTTGTCCGCTAGCGAGGCAGAGACCCAGTACTTC. Translation: CASSLSASEAETQYF.